Below are 21 T cell receptor beta chains sequenced from a single sample in a study of metastatic and nonmetastatic thyroid tumors. No treatment of any kind had been given to any patient before thyroid surgery. TCRdb called clones again from the PCR reads with MiXCR. This table has 35,000 to 40,000 clones, around 20% appearing once. The sequencing sample was made of blood. The origin of the receptors is a female donor with papillary thyroid cancer or a benign thyroid nodule (not recorded which). Some clones in this sample may be carry-over from other donors' samples.

This clone was detected only a few times. This chain links TRBV25-1 with TRBJ1-1; D ambiguous. Trimming cost V 3 bases and J 9 bases, with 11 bases left between them. The CDR3 contains 12 residues. Germline V gives CDR1 MGHDK, CDR2 SYGVNS. The CDR3: CASSDDGFKAFF. The CDR3 bases are TGTGCCAGCAGTGACGACGGGTTTAAAGCTTTCTTT.

Comment on this clone: The junction and the germline gene differ at one end; a read error may be behind it. This sequence joins TRBV6-4 and TRBJ2-6; perhaps D is TRBD1 or TRBD2 (5 bases each). Germline CDR1 is MRHNA and CDR2 is SNTAGT. This CDR3 spans 16 amino acids. CDR3: CASSDSGVTGANVLTF. DNA of the CDR3: TGTGCCAGCAGTGACTCGGGGGTTACTGGGGCCAACGTCCTTACTTTC.

This clone was observed at least ten times. The genes are TRBV20-1 and TRBJ1-4; D is unclear. Germline V gene sequence: CDR1 DFQATT, CDR2 SNEGSKA (reference sequence). The ends were cut back, 6 bases at V and 0 bases at J, with 11 bases in the middle. This CDR3 contains 14 residues. As DNA, the CDR3 is TGCAGTGCCCCACGTACATCAACTAATGAAAAACTGTTTTTT. It encodes CSAPRTSTNEKLFF.

Points on this clone: Possible read error: a much larger clone is one base away. V and J are TRBV5-4 and TRBJ1-1, with D perhaps matching TRBD1 (6 bases). Germline assignment: CDR1 SGHNT and CDR2 YYREEE (reference sequence). The CDR3 runs to 15 residues. V lost 1 base, J lost 1 base, and 11 bases lay in between. CDR3 residues: CASSLWGQGNTEAFF. CDR3 nucleotides: TGTGCCAGCAGCTTGTGGGGGCAGGGGAACACTGAAGCTTTCTTT.

This clone was recorded many times. V gene TRBV30 combines with J gene TRBJ1-4; D might be TRBD1 (5 bases). CDR1 GTSNPN and CDR2 SVGIG come from the germline V gene (reference sequence). The V end was cut by 5 bases, the J end by 8 bases, with 15 bases between. The CDR3 is 13 amino acids. For the CDR3, the DNA is TGTGCCTGGGCCGGGGTGGGGGACGAAAAACTGTTTTTT. This gives the protein CAWAGVGDEKLFF.

A remark on this clone: At one end the junction does not follow the germline gene, possibly because of a read error. This chain uses TRBV30 with TRBJ1-1, with D tentatively TRBD1 (5 bases). The germline gives CDR1 GTSNPN, CDR2 SVGIG (reference sequence). This CDR3 contains 15 residues. The CDR3 protein is CALSAQFWGDTEAFF. The CDR3 DNA reads as TGTGCCTTGAGTGCACAATTCTGGGGCGACACTGAAGCTTTCTTT.

A word on this clone: A much larger clone differs by one base, so this may be a read error. This CDR3 is also generated by other DNA sequences in the sample. V usage is TRBV9 and J usage is TRBJ2-5; 7 positions match TRBD2. The CDR3 is made up of 15 amino acids. Unmatched junction bases numbered 8, after V lost 2 bases and J lost 4 bases. Germline CDR1 reads SGDLS; CDR2 reads YYNGEE. CDR3 in amino acids: CASSVGGEPVETQYF. CDR3 coding DNA: TGTGCCAGCAGCGTTGGGGGGGAGCCTGTAGAGACCCAGTACTTC.

To note about this clone: One end of the junction varies from germline; a read error may be responsible. The chain uses TRBV12-3 or TRBV12-4 and TRBJ2-7; no reliable D call. There are 14 residues in the CDR3. The CDR3 sequence: CASKSLLWSYEQCF. In nucleotides, the CDR3 is TGTGCCAGCAAGAGCCTTTTGTGGTCCTACGAGCAGTGCTTC.

A few counts support this clone. The chain recombines TRBV20-1 with TRBJ2-2; possibly TRBD1 for D (5 bases). This CDR3 has 15 amino acids. The ends were cut back, 5 bases at V and 0 bases at J, with 13 bases in the middle. Germline V gene lookup returns CDR1 DFQATT and CDR2 SNEGSKA (reference sequence). CDR3 DNA: TGCAGTGCTGCCCGCCAGGGCGCGAACACCGGGGAGCTGTTTTTT. This encodes CSAARQGANTGELFF.

This clone appeared a few times. The chain's CDR3 is CASSFPGGNNEKLFF. The CDR3, as DNA: TGTGCCAGCAGTTTTCCAGGGGGAAATAATGAAAAACTGTTTTTT. The V call is TRBV28, the J call TRBJ1-4; 7 positions match TRBD1. This CDR3 region has 15 residues. Germline CDR1 is MDHEN and CDR2 is SYDVKM. Trimming took 3 bases from V and 4 from J; bases not matched to a gene: 5. The entire variable domain, with the rest obtained from reference TRBV28 and TRBJ1-4, is as follows: DVKVTQSSRYLVKRTGEKVFLECVQDMDHENMFWYRQDPGLGLRLIYFSYDVKMKEKGDIPEGYSVSREKKERFSLILESASTNQTSMYLCASSFPGGNNEKLFFGSGTQLSVL.

In this sample, this clone turned up many times. The chain has TRBV7-3 and TRBJ1-6; 10 bases are shared with TRBD1. Looked up from germline, CDR1 is SGHTA and CDR2 is FQGTGA. There are 15 residues in the CDR3. The J segment lost 9 bases and the V segment lost 4 bases, leaving 6 bases of the junction unmatched. The chain's CDR3 is CASSSTGGSSSPLHF. CDR3 DNA sequence: TGTGCCAGCAGCTCGACAGGGGGCTCGAGTTCACCCCTCCACTTT.

This clone appeared many times. V and J are TRBV10-1 and TRBJ2-1; the match to TRBD2 covers 12 bases. The germline gives CDR1 WNHNN, CDR2 SYGVQD (reference sequence). The length of the CDR3 is 14 residues. V gave up 10 bases and J gave up 6 bases; unmatched junction bases: 7. CDR3 DNA: TGCGCCATCCAGACTAGCGGGAGTATCAATGAGCAGTTCTTC. Its protein product is CAIQTSGSINEQFF.

This clone was seen repeatedly, ten times or more. The V call is TRBV5-4, the J call TRBJ2-3; TRBD2 aligns across 12 bases. The CDR3 sequence is 15 residues long. Germline CDR1 reads SGHNT; CDR2 reads YYREEE (reference sequence). J gave up 5 bases and V 0 bases, and 1 base lay outside the gene matches. The CDR3 sequence: CASSLELAGGDTQYF. Here the CDR3 DNA reads TGTGCCAGCAGCTTGGAACTAGCGGGAGGAGATACGCAGTATTTT.

In its sample, this clone was seen many times. The chain combines TRBV20-1 with TRBJ2-5; 9 bases map to TRBD2. Germline V gene lookup returns CDR1 DFQATT and CDR2 SNEGSKA (reference sequence). V shed 6 bases and J 4 bases; nucleotides not matched to a gene: 6. The CDR3 covers 13 residues. CDR3 amino acids: CSAQTSGRETQYF. For the CDR3, the DNA is TGCAGTGCACAGACTAGCGGCCGAGAGACCCAGTACTTC.

This clone has at least ten counts. The CDR3, as DNA: TGTGCCAGCATGGCGACTCCCGCCACCGGGGAGCTGTTTTTT. This encodes CASMATPATGELFF. The chain carries TRBV2 and TRBJ2-2; D is unresolved. Trimming left V 7 bases short and J 4 bases short, with 13 bases between. Per germline, CDR1 SNHLY and CDR2 FYNNEI. The CDR3 runs 14 residues.

A few counts support this clone. A much bigger clone sits one base away, suggesting this may be a read error. Other DNA variants within this sample encode the same CDR3. The V call is TRBV5-1, the J call TRBJ2-5; TRBD2 might be the D (5 bases). CDR3 size: 15 residues. Germline values: CDR1 SGHRS, CDR2 YFSETQ. This CDR3 reads CASSLRGFQGETQYF. The CDR3 coding sequence is TGTGCCAGCAGCTTGCGCGGGTTCCAAGGAGAGACCCAGTACTTC. The full variable domain, with the rest looked up from reference TRBV5-1 and TRBJ2-5, is KAGVTQTPRYLIKTRGQQVTLSCSPISGHRSVSWYQQTPGQGLQFLFEYFSETQRNKGNFPGRFSGRQFSNSRSEMNVSTLELGDSALYLCASSLRGFQGETQYFGPGTRLLVL.

The rearrangement links TRBV6-4 to TRBJ2-1, with TRBD1 matching 9 bases. Germline V gives CDR1 MRHNA, CDR2 SNTAGT. V shed 0 bases, J shed 7 bases, and the junction held 4 bases outside the gene matches. This CDR3 contains 15 residues. The CDR3, as DNA: TGTGCCAGCAGTGACTCCTCGACAGGGGGAAATGAGCAGTTCTTC. It is translated as CASSDSSTGGNEQFF.

The gene calls are TRBV6-1 and TRBJ1-5; D gene unclear. Germline V lookup: CDR1 MNHNS, CDR2 SASEGT. The CDR3 consists of 13 residues. The V end was cut by 6 bases, the J end by 5 bases, with 11 bases between. CDR3 in DNA: TGTGCCAGCAGGCCCGGTAAGGATCAGCCCCAGCATTTT. Amino acids: CASRPGKDQPQHF.

This clone has at least ten counts. The sample carries other DNA sequences with the same CDR3. This chain links TRBV15 with TRBJ1-1, with D possibly matching TRBD1 (5 bases). This CDR3 comprises 12 residues. Germline CDR1 and CDR2: LNHNV and YYDKDF (reference sequence). Between the trimmed V and J ends, which lost 3 bases and 6 bases, there was a span of 8 bases. CDR3 protein: CATSRTGPEAFF. CDR3 nucleotide sequence: TGTGCCACCAGCAGGACGGGGCCTGAAGCTTTCTTT.

The gene calls are TRBV20-1 and TRBJ2-1; 10 bases agree with TRBD2. The CDR3 consists of 15 residues. The V gene end was trimmed by 4 bases and the J gene end by 1 base; junction bases not matched to a gene: 4. The germline gives CDR1 DFQATT, CDR2 SNEGSKA (reference sequence). Here the CDR3 reads CSANPAGGSYNEQFF. DNA of the CDR3: TGCAGTGCTAACCCAGCGGGAGGGTCCTACAATGAGCAGTTCTTC.

This clone was observed a few times. The chain couples TRBV29-1 to TRBJ2-3, with TRBD2 identical over 8 bases. Losses at the gene ends were 1 base for V and 2 bases for J; bases not matched to a gene: 8. The CDR3 loop spans 16 amino acids. CDR1 SQVTM and CDR2 ANQGSEA come from the germline V gene. The CDR3 nucleotides read TGCAGCGTTGAAGTTTCGGGAGGGGGATACACAGATACGCAGTATTTT. It yields the protein CSVEVSGGGYTDTQYF.